A single sample gave rise to the 8 T cell receptor beta chains below, sequenced in a study of blood T cell repertoires in COVID-19. Method: immunoSEQ multiplex PCR; TCRdb's copy keeps in-frame clones and lacks some. The sample holds tens of thousands of clones, 76% seen once. Sequencing input: peripheral blood. These receptors were taken from a man aged 70-80 years with active or convalescent COVID-19.

The chain joins TRBV28 to TRBJ1-4, with D possibly being TRBD1 (5 bases). This CDR3 has 12 amino acids. The V and J ends lost 10 bases and 6 bases respectively, with 12 bases between them. Germline loops: CDR1 MDHEN, CDR2 SYDVKM. The CDR3 DNA follows: TGTGCCACAGGGAGGGTGGATGAAAAACTGTTTTTT. Its protein is CATGRVDEKLFF.

About this clone itself: The junction shows a germline mismatch at one end, possibly a read error. This chain connects TRBV7-7 to TRBJ2-5, with D perhaps matching TRBD2 (6 bases). Per germline, CDR1 SSHAT and CDR2 FNYEAQ (reference sequence). The CDR3 has 15 amino acids. As DNA, the CDR3 is TGTGCTAGCAGCATGTCCTCCGGAGGGCAAGAGACCCAGTACTTC. It is translated as CASSMSSGGQETQYF.

This clone was found a few times. The chain joins TRBV21-1 to TRBJ1-6; the D call TRBD1 from the table was never checked on the DNA. TRBV21-1 is described as a pseudogene. This CDR3 is 16 amino acids long. This CDR3 is CASSGLTGKIGSPLHF. The CDR3 bases are TGTGCCAGCAGCGGGCTGACAGGGAAAATTGGCTCACCCCTCCACTTT.

This chain uses TRBV9 with TRBJ2-1; 8 positions match TRBD2. The ends lost 4 bases at V and 13 bases at J; junction bases unmatched: 7. The CDR3 is 12 amino acids. CDR1 and CDR2 (germline): SGDLS, YYNGEE. The CDR3 DNA sequence: TGTGCCAGCAGCACAAGCGGGGGTTCCCAGTTCTTC. Its protein is CASSTSGGSQFF.

CDR3 in amino acids: CASRGQGNSPLHF. CDR3 DNA: TGTGCCAGCAGAGGACAGGGAAATTCACCCCTCCACTTT. J is TRBJ1-6 and V is TRBV4-2; 8 positions agree with TRBD1. CDR1 is LGHNA, CDR2 YNFKEQ, per germline. The CDR3 is 13 amino acids. Trimming took 6 bases from V and 7 from J; bases not matched to a gene: 2.

This clone showed up just once. The chain combines TRBV29-1 with TRBJ1-6, with a possible D match to TRBD1 (5 bases). Germline CDR1 and CDR2: SQVTM and ANQGSEA. The ends were cut back, 4 bases at V and 8 bases at J, with 12 bases in the middle. The CDR3 sequence is 13 residues long. CDR3 bases: TGCAGCGTTGTGGTAGGGGCCTATTCACCCCTCCACTTT. Encoded protein: CSVVVGAYSPLHF.

The chain combines TRBV5-6 with TRBJ2-7, with D possibly matching TRBD1 (5 bases). Germline V lookup: CDR1 SGHDT, CDR2 YYEEEE. The germline V and J ends were trimmed by 1 base and 2 bases, with 10 bases remaining between them. The CDR3 runs 14 residues. CDR3 bases: TGTGCCAGCAGCTTGCAGGGTCTAACCTACGAGCAGTACTTC. Its translation is CASSLQGLTYEQYF.

J is TRBJ1-6 and V is TRBV4-2; 9 bases are a match to TRBD1. CDR1 is LGHNA, CDR2 YNFKEQ, per germline. The CDR3 is 15 residues long. The J segment lost 13 bases and the V segment lost 0 bases, leaving 7 bases of the junction unmatched. As DNA, the CDR3 is TGTGCCAGCAGCCAAGATTGGGGACAGGGAAGGCCCCTCCACTTT. This encodes CASSQDWGQGRPLHF.